This TCR beta chain emerged from a study of CD8+CD57+ T cells in acquired aplastic anemia (dated by TCRdb to about 2018). Background for the entire study: On average, sorted CD4+ and CD8+ cells yielded around 3.1 ug of extracted DNA, with a range of roughly 0.18 to 30 ug. An average of approximately 10 million reads for CD4+ cells and 11 million or so reads for CD8+ cells was obtained from healthy donor samples.

CDR1 SEHNR and CDR2 FQNEAQ were looked up in the germline V gene (reference sequence). Reading from cysteine to phenylalanine, the CDR3 counts 16 amino acids. Just CDR3 DNA is preserved here, 48 bases in frame from base 1. V ends up 6 bases short and J 2 bases short, with an unmatched junction base count of 10. Regarding this clonotype: The target of this receptor is not known. There are no base qualities to consult, and no much larger clone falls within one base.

Genomic DNA served as template for TCR beta VDJ combination and CDR3 sequence profiling. An Illumina HiSeq 2000 was the platform used for TCR repertoire sequencing. The authors' analysis ran thus. TRBV/TRBJ rearrangement plots, CDR3 size and DJ length profiles, and Simpson's diversity index were used to assess repertoires. Whichever DNA sequence was most abundant in the deep sequencing data was defined as the immunodominant clone. CDR3 amino acid sequences were screened for sharing across subjects and compared with published repertoires and the VDJdb database. The raw public reads went through TCRdb reprocessing: fastp at Q25, MiXCR clone calling, in-frame beta chains kept. Each CDR3 protein gets just one entry, which takes the most common genes and DNA from the rows behind it. TCRdb, rather than the study authors, made the V and J calls. In all, the sample holds about 190,000 distinct CDR3 sequences, and less than 65% of those were seen once. The top ten clonotypes cover 16% of the sample.

In this study, sorted CD4+ and CD8+ T cells from the blood of healthy subjects and of severe aplastic anemia patients had their TCR repertoires deep-sequenced. Ficoll-Paque density gradient centrifugation was used to isolate peripheral blood mononuclear cells. Before DNA was extracted, CD4+ and CD8+ T cells were sorted using either FACS or magnetic beads. Here is what the overall study found, with its caveats: Between patients and healthy controls, no significant difference in CD8+ Simpson's diversity was found (P=0.060). About 30 CD8+ CDR3 sequences were found in both patients and controls but appeared to be highly expressed in patients and within the immunodominant clones of the patients.

The sequence joins TRBV7-9 to TRBJ2-7, with 10 junctional bases fitting TRBD2. Sequencing was performed on sorted CD4+, CD8+, or CD8+CD57+ T cells (not recorded which) from PBMCs. This clonotype originated in a human donor in good health, serving as a control. The sequenced DNA: TGTGCCAGCAGTCGTCGGACTAGCGGAGCCCCCTACGAGCAGTACTTC. The encoded protein is CASSRRTSGAPYEQYF.